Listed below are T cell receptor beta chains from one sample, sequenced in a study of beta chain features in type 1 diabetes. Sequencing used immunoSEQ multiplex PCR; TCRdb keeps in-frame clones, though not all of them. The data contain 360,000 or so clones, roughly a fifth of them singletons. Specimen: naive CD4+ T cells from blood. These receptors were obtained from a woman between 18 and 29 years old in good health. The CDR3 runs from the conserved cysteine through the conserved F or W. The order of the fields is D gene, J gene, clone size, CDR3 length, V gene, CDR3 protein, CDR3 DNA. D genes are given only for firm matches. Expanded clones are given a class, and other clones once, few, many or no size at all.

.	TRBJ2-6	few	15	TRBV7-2	CASSLTRAGANVLTF	TGTGCCAGCAGCTTAACCAGGGCTGGGGCCAACGTCCTGACTTTC
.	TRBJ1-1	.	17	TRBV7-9	CASSLRRPLGSHTEAFF	TGTGCCAGCAGCTTACGTAGGCCGCTAGGTAGTCACACTGAAGCTTTCTTT
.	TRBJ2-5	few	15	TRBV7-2	CASSLSSEPEETQYF	TGTGCCAGCAGCTTATCGTCAGAACCCGAAGAGACCCAGTACTTC
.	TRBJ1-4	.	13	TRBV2	CASSAQGGEKLFF	TGTGCCAGCAGTGCTCAGGGAGGAGAAAAACTGTTTTTT
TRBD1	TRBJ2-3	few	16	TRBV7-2	CASSSLPGTVTDTQYF	TGTGCCAGCAGCTCTCTGCCCGGGACAGTAACAGATACGCAGTATTTT
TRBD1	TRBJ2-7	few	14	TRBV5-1	CASSLAGGSYEQYF	TGCGCCAGCAGCTTAGCAGGGGGCTCCTACGAGCAGTACTTC
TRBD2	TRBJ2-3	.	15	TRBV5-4	CASSPSGRVGDTQYF	TGTGCCAGCAGCCCGAGCGGGAGGGTAGGAGATACGCAGTATTTT
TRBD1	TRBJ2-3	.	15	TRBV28	CASSLRGTGADTQYF	TGTGCCAGCAGTCTCCGCGGGACAGGGGCAGATACGCAGTATTTT
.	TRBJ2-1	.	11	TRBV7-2	CASSLSREQFF	TGTGCCAGCAGCTTATCCAGGGAGCAGTTCTTC
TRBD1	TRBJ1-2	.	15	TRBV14	CASSPLQTGPRGYTF	TGTGCCAGCAGCCCTCTCCAGACAGGGCCTCGAGGCTACACCTTC
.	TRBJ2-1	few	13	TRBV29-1	CSVTGSSYNEQFF	TGCAGCGTGACGGGGAGCTCCTACAATGAGCAGTTCTTC
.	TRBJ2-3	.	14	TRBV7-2	CASSLGPDADTQYF	TGTGCCAGCAGCTTAGGCCCAGATGCAGATACGCAGTATTTT
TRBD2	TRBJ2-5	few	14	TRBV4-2	CASSPGGFQETQYF	TGTGCCAGCAGCCCGGGAGGCTTCCAAGAGACCCAGTACTTC
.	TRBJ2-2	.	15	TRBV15	CATSNRGRAYGELFF	TGTGCCACCAGCAATCGAGGCAGGGCTTACGGGGAGCTGTTTTTT
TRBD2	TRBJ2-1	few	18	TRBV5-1	CASSLWTSGRAARNEQFF	TGCGCCAGCAGCCTTTGGACTAGCGGGAGGGCCGCTCGGAATGAGCAGTTCTTC
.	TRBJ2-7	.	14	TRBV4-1	CASAFGQSSYEQYF	TGCGCCAGCGCCTTCGGACAGAGCTCCTACGAGCAGTACTTC
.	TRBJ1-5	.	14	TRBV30	CAWSFHRGNQPQHF	TGTGCCTGGAGTTTCCACAGGGGCAATCAGCCCCAGCATTTT
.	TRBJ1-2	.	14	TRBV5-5	CASRLLEVSYGYTF	TGTGCCAGCAGGCTCTTAGAGGTTAGCTATGGCTACACCTTC
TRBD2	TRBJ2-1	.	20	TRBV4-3	CASSWRTSGGPVKSYNEQFF	TGCGCCAGCAGCTGGAGGACTAGCGGGGGGCCGGTTAAATCCTACAATGAGCAGTTCTTC
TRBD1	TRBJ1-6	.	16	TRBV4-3	CASSQASGTGGSPLHF	TGCGCCAGCAGCCAGGCGTCCGGGACAGGGGGTTCACCCCTCCACTTT
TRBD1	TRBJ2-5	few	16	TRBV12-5	CASGFGTGKYGETQYF	TGTGCTAGTGGTTTCGGGACAGGGAAATATGGGGAGACCCAGTACTTC
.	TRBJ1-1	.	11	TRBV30	CAWSVRVVAFF	TGTGCCTGGAGTGTACGGGTGGTGGCTTTCTTT
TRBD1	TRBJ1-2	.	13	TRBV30	CASRTGPNYGYTF	TGTGCCTCTAGGACAGGGCCGAACTATGGCTACACCTTC
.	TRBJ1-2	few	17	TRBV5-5	CASSSAFTIRTADGYTF	TGTGCCAGCAGCTCTGCCTTTACGATCAGGACAGCCGATGGCTACACCTTC
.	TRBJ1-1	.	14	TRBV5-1	CASSLTGANTEAFF	TGCGCCAGCAGCTTGACAGGAGCTAACACTGAAGCTTTCTTT
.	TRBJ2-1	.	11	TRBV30	CAWSLYNEQFF	TGTGCCTGGAGTCTATACAATGAGCAGTTCTTC
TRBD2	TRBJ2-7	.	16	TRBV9	CASSVASGISSYEQYF	TGTGCCAGCAGCGTAGCTAGCGGGATCTCTAGCTACGAGCAGTACTTC
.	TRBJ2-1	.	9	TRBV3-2	CATCPEQFF	TGTGCCACCTGTCCGGAGCAGTTCTTC
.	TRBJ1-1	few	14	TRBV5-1	CASSTGGGYTEAFF	TGCGCCAGCAGCACCGGGGGGGGCTACACTGAAGCTTTCTTT
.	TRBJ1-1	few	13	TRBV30	CAWSEDSNTEAFF	TGTGCCTGGAGTGAAGACAGTAACACTGAAGCTTTCTTT
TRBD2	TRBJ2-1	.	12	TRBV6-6	CASSPSGRLQFF	TGTGCCAGCAGTCCTAGCGGGAGGTTGCAGTTCTTC
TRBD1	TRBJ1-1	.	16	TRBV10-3	CAISAQGARIDTEAFF	TGTGCCATCAGTGCACAGGGGGCGCGTATCGACACTGAAGCTTTCTTT
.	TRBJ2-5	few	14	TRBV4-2	CASSQEARKETQYF	TGTGCCAGCAGCCAAGAAGCACGAAAAGAGACCCAGTACTTC
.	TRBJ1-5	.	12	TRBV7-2	CASSYSTLPQHF	TGTGCCAGCAGCTACAGCACCTTGCCCCAGCATTTT
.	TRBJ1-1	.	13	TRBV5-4	CASSNRVNTEAFF	TGTGCCAGCAGCAACAGGGTGAACACTGAAGCTTTCTTT
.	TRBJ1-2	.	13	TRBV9	CASSVDAGYGYTF	TGTGCCAGCAGCGTAGATGCAGGATATGGCTACACCTTC
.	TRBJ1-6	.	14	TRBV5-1	CASSLDSVNSPLHF	TGCGCCAGCAGCCTGGACAGTGTGAATTCACCCCTCCACTTT
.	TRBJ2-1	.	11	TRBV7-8	CASRYNNEQFF	TGTGCCAGCAGGTACAACAATGAGCAGTTCTTC
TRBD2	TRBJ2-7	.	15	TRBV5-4	CASSPRGLAGYEQYF	TGTGCCAGCAGCCCGAGGGGCCTAGCGGGGTACGAGCAGTACTTC
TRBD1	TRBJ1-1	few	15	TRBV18	CASSQFTGENTEAFF	TGTGCCAGCTCACAATTCACAGGGGAGAACACTGAAGCTTTCTTT
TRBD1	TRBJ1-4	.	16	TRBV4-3	CASSPGTAATNEKLFF	TGCGCCAGCAGCCCCGGGACAGCAGCAACTAATGAAAAACTGTTTTTT
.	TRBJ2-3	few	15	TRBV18	CASSSQLEGTDTQYF	TGTGCCAGCTCTTCACAGTTGGAGGGCACAGATACGCAGTATTTT
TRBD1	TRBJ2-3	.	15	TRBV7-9	CASSPRDSSTDTQYF	TGTGCCAGCAGCCCCCGGGACAGTAGCACAGATACGCAGTATTTT
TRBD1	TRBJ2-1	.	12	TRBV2	CASRDRGHEQFF	TGTGCCAGCAGGGACAGGGGTCATGAGCAGTTCTTC
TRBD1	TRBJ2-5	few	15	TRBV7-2	CASSPGTGGWETQYF	TGTGCCAGCAGCCCCGGGACAGGGGGTTGGGAGACCCAGTACTTC
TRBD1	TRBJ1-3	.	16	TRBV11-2	CASSTNRGRTGNTIYF	TGTGCCAGCAGCACAAACAGGGGAAGAACTGGAAACACCATATATTTT
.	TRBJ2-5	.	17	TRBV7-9	CASSLPKTSPGQETQYF	TGTGCCAGCAGCTTACCTAAGACCTCCCCAGGCCAAGAGACCCAGTACTTC
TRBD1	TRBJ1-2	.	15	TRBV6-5	CASSYWSGGHYGYTF	TGTGCCAGCAGTTACTGGTCAGGGGGCCACTATGGCTACACCTTC
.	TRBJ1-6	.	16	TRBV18	CASSPPGWRLNSPLHF	TGTGCCAGCTCACCACCGGGCTGGAGGCTTAATTCACCCCTCCACTTT